The next 8 T cell receptor beta chains were all read from a single sample in a study of cytomegalovirus exposure and HLA in healthy donors (dated by TCRdb to about 2017). Libraries were constructed by the immunoSEQ multiplex PCR assay. For the multiplex PCR, a mixture combining 60 forward primers for TCR Vbeta segments and 13 reverse primers for TCR Jbeta segments was used. TCRdb provides this immuneACCESS table in a form limited to in-frame rearrangements. Some clones are lacking; in checked studies, under half of them reflect an unresolved V gene, and why the rest are absent is not known. Within this sample are over 150,000 clones, with roughly 84% of them counted one time only. Over 2% of the sample belongs to the ten largest clones. Sequencing input: PBMCs. These receptors originate from a man younger than 45 in good health and CMV-seropositive.

This clone was seen just once. The chain links TRBV6-5 to TRBJ2-1, with 14 nucleotides matching TRBD2. From germline, CDR1 is MNHEY and CDR2 SVGAGI. Unmatched junction bases numbered 6, after V lost 4 bases and J lost 10 bases. The CDR3 is 15 amino acids. CDR3 loop: CASSSGLAGAPEQFF. The CDR3 DNA follows: TGTGCCAGCAGTTCGGGACTAGCGGGAGCTCCCGAGCAGTTCTTC.

This chain joins TRBV7-3 and TRBJ2-1, with 7 bases that match TRBD2. The V and J ends lost 5 bases and 9 bases, in that order; junction bases with no gene match: 13. The CDR3 length is 15 residues. The V gene's germline CDR1 is SGHTA and CDR2 FQGTGA. The CDR3 reads CASSPTGGGSGEQFF. DNA of the CDR3: TGTGCCAGCAGCCCCACGGGGGGAGGTTCGGGTGAGCAGTTCTTC.

This clone was seen only once. V and J are TRBV5-4 and TRBJ2-4; D remains ambiguous. The CDR3 spans 14 residues. Trimming took 3 bases from V and 0 from J, leaving 7 bases between them. CDR1 is SGHNT, CDR2 YYREEE, per germline (reference sequence). The CDR3 loop reads CASSSTVAKNIQYF. The CDR3, as DNA: TGTGCCAGCAGCTCGACTGTAGCCAAAAACATTCAGTACTTC. The full variable domain, with the rest looked up from reference TRBV5-4 and TRBJ2-4, is ETGVTQSPTHLIKTRGQQVTLRCSSQSGHNTVSWYQQALGQGPQFIFQYYREEENGRGNFPPRFSGLQFPNYSSELNVNALELDDSALYLCASSSTVAKNIQYFGAGTRLSVL.

The chain couples TRBV7-2 to TRBJ2-3; TRBD2 matches at 9 bases. In germline, CDR1 is SGHTA, CDR2 FQGNSA. J gave up 6 bases and V 7 bases, and 11 bases lay outside the gene matches. This CDR3 is built from 15 residues. The CDR3 DNA follows: TGTGCCAGCATCTGGCAAGCGGGAGGATTTGATACGCAGTATTTT. Residues: CASIWQAGGFDTQYF. The complete variable domain, with remaining parts taken from reference TRBV7-2 and TRBJ2-3, reads GAGVSQSPSNKVTEKGKDVELRCDPISGHTALYWYRQSLGQGLEFLIYFQGNSAPDKSGLPSDRFSAERTGGSVSTLTIQRTQQEDSAVYLCASIWQAGGFDTQYFGPGTRLTVL.

This rearrangement joins TRBV2 to TRBJ2-5; 7 bases map to TRBD1. V dropped 2 bases and J dropped 3; count of bases not matched to a gene: 6. The germline V gene encodes CDR1 SNHLY and CDR2 FYNNEI. There are 15 residues in the CDR3. The chain's CDR3 is CASSELTGREETQYF. The CDR3 DNA sequence: TGTGCCAGCAGTGAACTGACAGGGAGAGAAGAGACCCAGTACTTC.

V gene TRBV11-2 combines with J gene TRBJ2-3; possibly TRBD1 for D (5 bases). The CDR3 loop spans 15 amino acids. V lost 5 bases and J lost 3, with 15 bases in between. Germline lookup yields CDR1 SGHAT and CDR2 FQNNGV. The CDR3 is CASSPPGPLTDTQYF. The CDR3 coding sequence is TGTGCCAGCAGCCCTCCAGGGCCGCTGACAGATACGCAGTATTTT.

This clone was seen a handful of times. The rearrangement uses TRBV10-2 and TRBJ2-7; D is unresolved. CDR1 and CDR2 (germline): WSHSY, SAAADI. The V and J ends lost 8 bases and 3 bases respectively, with 17 bases between them. This CDR3 is built from 14 residues. Here the CDR3 reads CASRVTASFYEQYF. Here the CDR3 DNA reads TGCGCCAGCCGTGTGACTGCATCTTTCTACGAGCAGTACTTC.

The gene calls are TRBV21-1 and TRBJ2-1; the table's D gene call, TRBD2, was not cross checked with the DNA. TRBV21-1 is a listed pseudogene. The CDR3 is 19 residues long. The CDR3 DNA reads as TGTGCCAGCAGCAAAAAACCTAGCGGGAGTTGTCAAACTTGGAATGAGCAGTTCTTC. This translates into CASSKKPSGSCQTWNEQFF.